These T cell receptor beta chains were read from a single sample in a study of blood T cells in healthy people across ages. TCRdb reanalysed the 5' RACE reads using MiXCR and keeps one entry per CDR3 protein. The data contain 1.5 million or so distinct CDR3 sequences, 42% of them singletons. Sequencing used blood. Every receptor here comes from a woman younger than 35 in good health. CDR3s include the opening cysteine and the closing phenylalanine or tryptophan. A D gene is named only where the DNA matches it firmly. Clone size is stated in some rows and not others, as once, few, many or a class when expanded.

TRBV15	TRBJ1-2	.	.	TGTGCCACCAGTCCTATCAAGAGGGACGGCTACACCTTC	CATSPIKRDGYTF
TRBV4-1	TRBJ1-1	once	.	TGCGCCAGCAGCCAAGTCCCCCAGGGCCCGAACACTGAAGCTTTCTTT	CASSQVPQGPNTEAFF
TRBV7-7	TRBJ2-5	few	.	TGTGCCATTGGGGGGCAACAAGAGACCCAGTACTTC	CAIGGQQETQYF
TRBV7-8	TRBJ2-5	.	TRBD2	TGTGCCAGCAGCTTAGCTCTTGAGCGGGGTGTTCGAGAGACCCAGTACTTC	CASSLALERGVRETQYF
TRBV4-1	TRBJ2-5	.	TRBD1	TGCGCCAGCAGCCCAGAGGGGGCCCAAGAGACCCAGTACTTC	CASSPEGAQETQYF
TRBV5-1	TRBJ2-7	few	TRBD2	TGCGCCAGCGATCTAGCGGGAGGGTCCTACAATGAGCAGTACTTC	CASDLAGGSYNEQYF
TRBV3-1	TRBJ2-7	few	.	TGTGCCAGCAGCCGACTCTCGAACGAGCAGTACTTC	CASSRLSNEQYF
TRBV7-8	TRBJ2-5	.	TRBD1	TGTGCCAGCAGCCAGGTCAGGACAGGAGAGACCCAGTACTTC	CASSQVRTGETQYF
TRBV7-7	TRBJ2-5	.	.	TGTGCCAGCAGCCCGACCCAGCGGGAGACCCAGTACTTC	CASSPTQRETQYF
TRBV5-1	TRBJ1-1	.	TRBD1	TGCGCCAGCAGTTCTCCGGGACAGGGGCAAGCGAACACTGAAGCTTTCTTT	CASSSPGQGQANTEAFF
TRBV4-1	TRBJ1-3	few	TRBD1	TGCGCCAGCAGCAATTTACAGGGGACATCTGGAAACACCATATATTTT	CASSNLQGTSGNTIYF
TRBV6-1	TRBJ2-1	few	.	TGTGCCAGCAGGAGAACGGGAGTACTTTCGAGGGGTGACAATGAGCAGTTCTTC	CASRRTGVLSRGDNEQFF
TRBV11-2	TRBJ2-7	.	TRBD1	TGTGCCAGCAGCCTACCCACCGGGACAGGACCCTACGAGCAGTACTTC	CASSLPTGTGPYEQYF
TRBV5-1	TRBJ2-1	few	TRBD1	TGCGCCAGCAGGAAGGGACAGGGGGTCCCAAGCTCCTACAATGAGCAGTTCTTC	CASRKGQGVPSSYNEQFF
TRBV11-2	TRBJ1-2	.	.	TGTGCCAGCAGCTCCGGGGGGGACTCACCTAACTATGGCTACACCTTC	CASSSGGDSPNYGYTF
TRBV6-1	TRBJ2-2	once	.	TGTGCCAGCACCGAGCCCGGGGAGCTGTTTTTT	CASTEPGELFF
TRBV12-3/TRBV12-4	TRBJ1-4	.	.	TGTGCCAGCAGTGCGGGGAGGCGGGAAAAACTGTTTTTT	CASSAGRREKLFF
TRBV6-1	TRBJ2-1	few	.	TGTGCCAGCAGTAAGAGCGATTGGGGGTACAATGAGCAGTTCTTC	CASSKSDWGYNEQFF
TRBV3-1	TRBJ2-5	.	.	TGTGCCAGCACCAACGTCCCAGCGCCACAAGAGACCCAGTACTTC	CASTNVPAPQETQYF
TRBV10-3	TRBJ2-7	many	TRBD1	TGTGCCATCAGTGAGTCAGGGGGCGACTACGAGCAGTACTTC	CAISESGGDYEQYF
TRBV20-1	TRBJ1-6	.	TRBD1	TGCAGTGCTAGAGATCTCGGTCAGGGGGTGATGATAGGTTCACCCCTCCACTTT	CSARDLGQGVMIGSPLHF
TRBV29-1	TRBJ1-2	.	.	TGCAGCGCCGAAGGGGGTTTCGGGGGCTACACCTTC	CSAEGGFGGYTF
TRBV20-1	TRBJ1-1	.	TRBD1	TGCAGTGCTAGACCGCGGACAGGCCCGAACACTGAAGCTTTCTTT	CSARPRTGPNTEAFF
TRBV21-1	TRBJ1-6	.	.	TGTGCCAGCCGGGGCAGGGGGCGCCTTAATTCACCCCCCCACTTT	CASRGRGRLNSPPHF
TRBV6-2/TRBV6-3	TRBJ2-7	.	.	TGTGCCAGCAGTTACCTGGGACCCCTGACGGGCGAGCAGTACTTC	CASSYLGPLTGEQYF
TRBV15	TRBJ2-7	.	TRBD1	TGTGCCACCAGCATGGGACAGTCCTACGAGCAGTACTTC	CATSMGQSYEQYF
TRBV7-2	TRBJ2-3	few	.	TGTGCCAGCAGCCGACCGGACTATACTAGCACAGATACGCAGTATTTT	CASSRPDYTSTDTQYF
TRBV6-5	TRBJ2-7	few	.	TGTGCCAGCAGTTCCGAAGGGCGCTACGAGCAGTACTTC	CASSSEGRYEQYF
TRBV12-1	TRBJ2-3	many	.	TGTGCCAGCAGCTGGGGACTAGCGGGGGACACAGATACGCAGTATTTT	CASSWGLAGDTDTQYF
TRBV15	TRBJ1-1	once	.	TGTGCCACCAGCAGAGTTGGGGGAATACAGGGAAACACTGAAGCTTTCTTT	CATSRVGGIQGNTEAFF
TRBV20-1	TRBJ2-7	few	.	TGCAGTGCTAGACGCACAGGGTTTTCTTCCGAGCAGTACTTC	CSARRTGFSSEQYF
TRBV6-1	TRBJ1-2	.	.	TGTGCCAGCAGTGAGGGGCCTCTCCAGTGGAATGGCCACACCTTC	CASSEGPLQWNGHTF
TRBV5-5	TRBJ2-5	.	TRBD2	TGTGCCAGCAGCCGAGGGACTAGCGGGGGGCCAGGGAGAGAGACCCAGTACTTC	CASSRGTSGGPGRETQYF
TRBV10-3	TRBJ1-2	.	.	TGTGCCATCAGTGACGGGACGGAAAACTATGGCTACACCTTC	CAISDGTENYGYTF
TRBV7-2	TRBJ2-5	.	.	TGTGCCAGCAGCTGGCTGGGCGGGCTGTCTAGTGAGCAGTACTTC	CASSWLGGLSSEQYF
TRBV4-1	TRBJ2-1	few	TRBD2	TGCGCCAGCAGCCAGGACTGGACTAGCACGGATGAGCAGTTCTTC	CASSQDWTSTDEQFF
TRBV12-3/TRBV12-4	TRBJ1-2	.	.	TGTGCCAGCAGTCAAACCGCACACGTGACCGCCGTAGGTGGCTACACCTTC	CASSQTAHVTAVGGYTF
TRBV12-3/TRBV12-4	TRBJ1-5	.	.	TGTGCCAGCAGTTTCCGCCGGGACCAGCCCCAGCATTTT	CASSFRRDQPQHF
TRBV5-5	TRBJ2-1	.	TRBD1	TGTGCCAGCAGCTTCTCAATCCTAGGGACAGTGCGGAGCTCCTACAATGAGCAGTTCTTC	CASSFSILGTVRSSYNEQFF
TRBV11-2	TRBJ2-4	.	.	TGTGCCAGCGACTTAGACTTAGGGACCGCGAGTCAGTACTTC	CASDLDLGTASQYF
TRBV6-5	TRBJ1-2	few	TRBD1	TGTGCCAGCAGTTACTCGGCAGGGGGGGCCTCGTTGGATGGCTACACCTTC	CASSYSAGGASLDGYTF